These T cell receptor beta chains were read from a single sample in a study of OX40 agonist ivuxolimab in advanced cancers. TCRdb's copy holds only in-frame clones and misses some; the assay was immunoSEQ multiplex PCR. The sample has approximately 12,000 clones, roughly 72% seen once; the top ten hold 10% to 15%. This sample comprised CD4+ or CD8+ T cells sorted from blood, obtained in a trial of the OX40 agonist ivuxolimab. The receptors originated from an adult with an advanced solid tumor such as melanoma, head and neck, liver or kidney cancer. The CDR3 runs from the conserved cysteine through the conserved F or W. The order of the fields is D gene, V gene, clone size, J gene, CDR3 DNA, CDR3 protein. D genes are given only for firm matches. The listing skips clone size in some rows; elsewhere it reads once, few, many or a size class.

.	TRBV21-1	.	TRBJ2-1	TGTGCCAGCAGCTCGACTAGCGGGCACCAAAGCTCCTACAATGAGCAGTTCTTC	CASSSTSGHQSSYNEQFF
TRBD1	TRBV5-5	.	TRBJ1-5	TGTGCCAGCAGCTTGGTGGGGACAGGGCACCAGCCCCAGCATTTT	CASSLVGTGHQPQHF
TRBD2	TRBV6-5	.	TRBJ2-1	TGTGCCAGCAGTCCTTACGGGGGGTATTACAATGAGCAGTTCTTC	CASSPYGGYYNEQFF
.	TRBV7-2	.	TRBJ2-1	TGTGCCAGCAGCTATACACCCGGTGGGGCAGGTGAGCAGTTCTTC	CASSYTPGGAGEQFF
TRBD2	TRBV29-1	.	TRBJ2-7	TGCAGCGTTGAAGATCTACGACTAGCGGGAGGAAGGGAGCAGTACTTC	CSVEDLRLAGGREQYF
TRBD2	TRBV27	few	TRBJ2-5	TGTGCCAGCAGTTTAGAACTAGCGGGAGGGCCGCGAGAGACCCAGTACTTC	CASSLELAGGPRETQYF
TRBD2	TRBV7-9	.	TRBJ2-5	TGTGCCAGCACCGCGGGAGTATTCGGAGAGACCCAGTACTTC	CASTAGVFGETQYF
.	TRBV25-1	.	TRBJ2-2	TGTGCCAGCACAGGGGACTACGCCACCGGGGAGCTGTTTTTT	CASTGDYATGELFF
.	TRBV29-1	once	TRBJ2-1	TGCAGCGTTGAAGGTACAGGGTCCTACAATGAGCAGTTCTTC	CSVEGTGSYNEQFF
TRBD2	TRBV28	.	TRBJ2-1	TGTGCCAGCAGTCTAAGCGGGAGTAATGAGCAGTTCTTC	CASSLSGSNEQFF
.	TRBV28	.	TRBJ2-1	TGTGCCAGCCGCGAGGGGGTTGACTCCTACAATGAGCAGTTCTTC	CASREGVDSYNEQFF
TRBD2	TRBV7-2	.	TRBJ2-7	TGTGCCAGCAGCTACGGACCATGGAGCGGGAGGAGCTACGAGCAGTACTTC	CASSYGPWSGRSYEQYF
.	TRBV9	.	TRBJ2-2	TGTGCCAGCAGCGTTACAGGGAACACCGGGGAGCTGTTTTTT	CASSVTGNTGELFF
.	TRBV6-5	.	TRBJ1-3	TGTGCCAGCAGTTTAGTGGGCGGCACCATATATTTT	CASSLVGGTIYF
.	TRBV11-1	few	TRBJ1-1	TGTGCCAGCAGCTTAAGGGACTACACTGAAGCTTTCTTT	CASSLRDYTEAFF
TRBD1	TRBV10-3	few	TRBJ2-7	TGTGCCATCAGTGACCAGGACAGGGGGATTTTGGGCGAGCAGTACTTC	CAISDQDRGILGEQYF
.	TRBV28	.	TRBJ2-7	TGTGCCAGCAGTTCCCATTACGAGCAGTACTTC	CASSSHYEQYF
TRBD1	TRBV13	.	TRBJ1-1	TGTGCCAGCAGCCCCAACCACAGGGGCAGGAACACTGAAGCTTTCTTT	CASSPNHRGRNTEAFF
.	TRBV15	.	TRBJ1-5	TGTGCCACCAGCAGAGATCGTAAATGGGGTTACGACGGCCACCTCGCAGGAAAGCCCCAGCATTTT	CATSRDRKWGYDGHLAGKPQHF
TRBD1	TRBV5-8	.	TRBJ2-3	TGTGCCAGCAGCTCGGGACAGGGAGGGACCACAGATACGCAGTATTTT	CASSSGQGGTTDTQYF
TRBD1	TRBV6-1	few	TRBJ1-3	TGTGCCAGCAGTGTACAGGGGCCTGGAAACACCATATATTTT	CASSVQGPGNTIYF
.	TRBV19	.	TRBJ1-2	TGTGCCAGTAGCCCCCGACAGCTCAGTCATAACTATGGCTACACCTTC	CASSPRQLSHNYGYTF
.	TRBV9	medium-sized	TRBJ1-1	TGTGCCAGCAGCGAAACGGGAACCTTGAACACTGAAGCTTTCTTT	CASSETGTLNTEAFF
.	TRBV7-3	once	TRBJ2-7	TGTGCCAGCAGCCTGGGATCAGCCTACGAGCAGTACTTC	CASSLGSAYEQYF
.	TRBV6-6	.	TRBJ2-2	TGTGCCAGCAGACACCCGGACTCCCCGACCACCGGGGAGCTGTTTTTT	CASRHPDSPTTGELFF
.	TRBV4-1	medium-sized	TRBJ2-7	TGCGCCAGCAGCCAGAACAGGGGTGCGGGGTACGAGCAGTACTTC	CASSQNRGAGYEQYF
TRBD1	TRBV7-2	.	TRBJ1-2	TGTGCCAGCAGCCCCGGACAGGGCGACTATGGCTACACCTTC	CASSPGQGDYGYTF
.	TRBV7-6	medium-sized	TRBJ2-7	TGTGCCAGCAGCTTGGGGCCGAACTACGAGCAGTACTTC	CASSLGPNYEQYF
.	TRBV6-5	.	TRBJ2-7	TGTGCCAGCAGTCCTCAGGGCCCCGGGGGATACGAGCAGTACTTC	CASSPQGPGGYEQYF
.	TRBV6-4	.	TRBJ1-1	TGTGCCAGCAGTTACAATGAGGGCACTGAAGCTTTCTTT	CASSYNEGTEAFF
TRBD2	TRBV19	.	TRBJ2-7	TGTGCCAGTAGTATACGTCTAGCGGGGACGAACGAGCAGTACTTC	CASSIRLAGTNEQYF
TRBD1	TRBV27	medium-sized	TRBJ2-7	TGTGCCAGCAGTTATGGACAGGGCAAAGCCTCCTACGAGCAGTACTTC	CASSYGQGKASYEQYF
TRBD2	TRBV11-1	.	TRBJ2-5	TGTGCCAGCGGCGGGACAGGGATGACTAGCGGGGAAGAGACCCAGTACTTC	CASGGTGMTSGEETQYF
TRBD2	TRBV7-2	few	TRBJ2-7	TGTGCCAGCAGCTTAGTAGCGGGGGCGAACTACGAGCAGTACTTC	CASSLVAGANYEQYF
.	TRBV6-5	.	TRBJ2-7	TGTGCCAGCAGTTACGGTGGGACAAACGAGCAGTACTTC	CASSYGGTNEQYF
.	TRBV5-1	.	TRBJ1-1	TGCGCCAGCAGCTTGGGTTCAGGACTCACTGAAGCTTTCTTT	CASSLGSGLTEAFF
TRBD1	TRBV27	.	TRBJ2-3	TGTGCCAGCAGTTTAGACAGGGCACCCACAGATACGCAGTATTTT	CASSLDRAPTDTQYF
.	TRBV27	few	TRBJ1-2	TGTGCCAGCAGTTTTTTGCCTTCGACGGGTGGCTACACCTTC	CASSFLPSTGGYTF
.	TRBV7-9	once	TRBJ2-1	TGTGCCAGCAGCTTCGGACAGATGAGTTACAATGAGCAGTTCTTC	CASSFGQMSYNEQFF
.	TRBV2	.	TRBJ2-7	TGTGCCAGCAGTGAAGTCCGGCACGAGCAGTACTTC	CASSEVRHEQYF
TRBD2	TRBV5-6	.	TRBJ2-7	TGTGCCAGCAGCTTGGTAACTAGCGGGAGTGGTAACGAGCAGTACTTC	CASSLVTSGSGNEQYF
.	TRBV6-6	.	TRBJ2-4	TGTGCCAGCAGGTCCGGGACTTCGATCCTACAAAACATTCAGTACTTC	CASRSGTSILQNIQYF
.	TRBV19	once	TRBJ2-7	TGTGCCAGTAGTCCGGGAATTTACGAGCAGTACTTC	CASSPGIYEQYF
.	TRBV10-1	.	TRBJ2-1	TGCGCCAGCAGTGATTTTTGGGAGGCTAGCCTAATACCCTACAATGAGCAGTTCTTC	CASSDFWEASLIPYNEQFF
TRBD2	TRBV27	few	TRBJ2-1	TGTGCCAGCAGGAAATTCCTTAGCGGGACCTACAATGAGCAGTTCTTC	CASRKFLSGTYNEQFF
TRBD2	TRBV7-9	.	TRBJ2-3	TGTGCCAGCAGCGCCCCGGGACTAGCGGGAGGGCCGGGGAATACGCAGTATTTT	CASSAPGLAGGPGNTQYF
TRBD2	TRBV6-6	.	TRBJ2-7	TGTGCCAGCAGTTACAGGACTAGCGGGATCTACGAGCAGTACTTC	CASSYRTSGIYEQYF
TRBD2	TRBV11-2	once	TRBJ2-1	TGTGCCAGCAGCTTAGACCCTAGCGGGAGAGCGCAGTTCTTC	CASSLDPSGRAQFF
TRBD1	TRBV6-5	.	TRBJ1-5	TGTGCCAGCAGGAGGACAGGTCGAAATCAGCCCCAGCATTTT	CASRRTGRNQPQHF
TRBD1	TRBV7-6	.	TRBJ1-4	TGTGCCAGCAGCCAACCGGGACAGGAGCCGGGTGAAAAACTGTTTTTT	CASSQPGQEPGEKLFF
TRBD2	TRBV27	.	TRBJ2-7	TGTGCCAGCAGTTTTCGGGGGGAAACCTACGAGCAGTACTTC	CASSFRGETYEQYF
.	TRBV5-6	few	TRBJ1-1	TGTGCCAGCAGCTTGGCCGGCCAAGCTTTCTTT	CASSLAGQAFF
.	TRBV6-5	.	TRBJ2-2	TGTGCCAGCAGTCCCTCCACCGGGGAGCTGTTTTTT	CASSPSTGELFF
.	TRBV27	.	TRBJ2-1	TGTGCCAGCAGTTTATCTACGATTGGGGAGCAGTTCTTC	CASSLSTIGEQFF
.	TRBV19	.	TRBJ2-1	TGTGCCAGTACACCGGGACCCATCTACAATGAGCAGTTCTTC	CASTPGPIYNEQFF
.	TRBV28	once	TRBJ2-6	TGTGCCAGCAGCAACTCTGGGGCCAACGTCCTGACTTTC	CASSNSGANVLTF
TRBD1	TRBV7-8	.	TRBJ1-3	TGTGCCAGCAGCTTCCAGGGGACAGGGTTCGGAAACACCATATATTTT	CASSFQGTGFGNTIYF